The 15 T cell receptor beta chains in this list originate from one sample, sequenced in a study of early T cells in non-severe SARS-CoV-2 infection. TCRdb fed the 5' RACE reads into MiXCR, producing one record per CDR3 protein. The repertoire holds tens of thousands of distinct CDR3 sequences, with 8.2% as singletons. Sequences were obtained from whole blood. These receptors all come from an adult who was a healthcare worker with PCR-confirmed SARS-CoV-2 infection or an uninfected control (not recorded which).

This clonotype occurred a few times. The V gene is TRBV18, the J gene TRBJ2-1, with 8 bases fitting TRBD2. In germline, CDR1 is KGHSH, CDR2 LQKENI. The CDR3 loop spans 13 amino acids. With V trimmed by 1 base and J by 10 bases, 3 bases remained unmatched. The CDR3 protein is CASSPLAGIEQFF. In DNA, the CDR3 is TGTGCCAGCTCACCACTAGCGGGGATCGAGCAGTTCTTC.

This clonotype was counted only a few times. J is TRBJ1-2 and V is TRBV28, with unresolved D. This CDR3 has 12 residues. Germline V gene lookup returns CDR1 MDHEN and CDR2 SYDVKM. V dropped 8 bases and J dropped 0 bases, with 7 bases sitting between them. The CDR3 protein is CASAGANYGYTF. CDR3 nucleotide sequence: TGTGCCAGCGCCGGGGCTAACTATGGCTACACCTTC.

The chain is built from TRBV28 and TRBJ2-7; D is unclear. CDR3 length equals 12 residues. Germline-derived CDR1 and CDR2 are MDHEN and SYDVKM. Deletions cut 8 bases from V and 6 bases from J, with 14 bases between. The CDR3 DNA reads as TGTGCCAGCGAAGGAGAGACGTTCGAGCAGTACTTC. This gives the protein CASEGETFEQYF.

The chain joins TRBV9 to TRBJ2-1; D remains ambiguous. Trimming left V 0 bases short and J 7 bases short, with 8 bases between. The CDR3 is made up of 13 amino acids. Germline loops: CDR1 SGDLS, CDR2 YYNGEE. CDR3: CASSVGLGNEQFF. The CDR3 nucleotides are TGTGCCAGCAGCGTAGGCCTTGGTAATGAGCAGTTCTTC.

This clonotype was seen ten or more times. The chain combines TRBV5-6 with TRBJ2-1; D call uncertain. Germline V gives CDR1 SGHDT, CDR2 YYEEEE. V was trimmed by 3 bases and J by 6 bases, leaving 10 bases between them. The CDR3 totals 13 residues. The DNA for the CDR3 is TGTGCCAGCAGCTATTCCGCCCCCAATGAGCAGTTCTTC. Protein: CASSYSAPNEQFF.

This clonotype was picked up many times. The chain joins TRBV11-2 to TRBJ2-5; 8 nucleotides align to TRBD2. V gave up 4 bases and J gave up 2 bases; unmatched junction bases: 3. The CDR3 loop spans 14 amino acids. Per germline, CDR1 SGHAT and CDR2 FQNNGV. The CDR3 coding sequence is TGTGCCAGCAGCTCGGGGACTAGGCAAGAGACCCAGTACTTC. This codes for CASSSGTRQETQYF.

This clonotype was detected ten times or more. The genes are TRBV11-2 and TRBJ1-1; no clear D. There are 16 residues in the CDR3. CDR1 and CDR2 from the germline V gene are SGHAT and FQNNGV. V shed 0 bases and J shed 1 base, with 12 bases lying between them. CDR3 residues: CASSLEFGARNTEAFF. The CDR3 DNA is TGTGCCAGCAGCTTAGAGTTCGGCGCCCGGAACACTGAAGCTTTCTTT.

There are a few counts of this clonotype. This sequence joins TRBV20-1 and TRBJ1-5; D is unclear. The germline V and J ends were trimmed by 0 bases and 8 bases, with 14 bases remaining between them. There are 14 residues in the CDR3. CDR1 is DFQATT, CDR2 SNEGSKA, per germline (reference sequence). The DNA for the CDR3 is TGCAGTGCTAGAGAGGGCGGCCCCGGGGAGCCCCAGCATTTT. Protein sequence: CSAREGGPGEPQHF.

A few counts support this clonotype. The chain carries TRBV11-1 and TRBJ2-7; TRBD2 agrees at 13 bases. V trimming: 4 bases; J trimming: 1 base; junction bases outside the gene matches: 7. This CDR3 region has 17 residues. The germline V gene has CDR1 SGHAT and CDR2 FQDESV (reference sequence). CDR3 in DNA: TGTGCCAGCAGCTCTGGGACTAGCGGGACCGTATCCTACGAGCAGTACTTC. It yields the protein CASSSGTSGTVSYEQYF. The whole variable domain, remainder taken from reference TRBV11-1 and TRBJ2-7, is EAEVAQSPRYKITEKSQAVAFWCDPISGHATLYWYRQILGQGPELLVQFQDESVVDDSQLPKDRFSAERLKGVDSTLKIQPAELGDSAMYLCASSSGTSGTVSYEQYFGPGTRLTVT.

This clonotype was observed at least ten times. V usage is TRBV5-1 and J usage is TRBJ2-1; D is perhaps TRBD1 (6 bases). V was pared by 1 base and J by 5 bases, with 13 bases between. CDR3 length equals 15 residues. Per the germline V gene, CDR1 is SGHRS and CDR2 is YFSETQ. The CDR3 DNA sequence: TGCGCCAGCAGCTTGTCGACCAGGGGTGACAATGAGCAGTTCTTC. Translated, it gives CASSLSTRGDNEQFF.

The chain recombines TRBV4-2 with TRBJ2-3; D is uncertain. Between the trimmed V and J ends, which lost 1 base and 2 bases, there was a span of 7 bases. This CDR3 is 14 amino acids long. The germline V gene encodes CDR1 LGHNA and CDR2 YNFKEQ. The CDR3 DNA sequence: TGTGCCAGCAGCCAAGGGACCTACACAGATACGCAGTATTTT. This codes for CASSQGTYTDTQYF.

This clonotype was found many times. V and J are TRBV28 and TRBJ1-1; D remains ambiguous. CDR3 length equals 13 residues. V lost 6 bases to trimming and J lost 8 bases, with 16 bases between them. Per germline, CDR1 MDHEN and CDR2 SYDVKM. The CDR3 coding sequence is TGTGCCAGCAGAATGACGGGCACGAGGGAAGCTTTCTTT. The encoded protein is CASRMTGTREAFF.

Here the CDR3 DNA reads TGTGCCAGCAGACGATCACCGGGCCTCGGTGGGGTTACGCAGTATTTT. Amino acid sequence: CASRRSPGLGGVTQYF. This sequence joins TRBV11-2 and TRBJ2-3; D unclear. The CDR3 runs 16 residues. V was cut by 6 bases and J by 8 bases, with 24 bases left in between. In germline, CDR1 is SGHAT, CDR2 FQNNGV.

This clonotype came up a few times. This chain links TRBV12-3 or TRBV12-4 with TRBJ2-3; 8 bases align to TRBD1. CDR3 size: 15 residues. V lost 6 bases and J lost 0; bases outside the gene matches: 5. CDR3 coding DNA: TGTGCCAGCAGCTGGACAGGGACTAGCACAGATACGCAGTATTTT. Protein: CASSWTGTSTDTQYF.

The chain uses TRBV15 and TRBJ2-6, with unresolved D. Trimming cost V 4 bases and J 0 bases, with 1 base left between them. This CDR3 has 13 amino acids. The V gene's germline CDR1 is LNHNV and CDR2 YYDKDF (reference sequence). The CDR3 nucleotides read TGTGCCACCAGCATCTCTGGGGCCAACGTCCTGACTTTC. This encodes CATSISGANVLTF.